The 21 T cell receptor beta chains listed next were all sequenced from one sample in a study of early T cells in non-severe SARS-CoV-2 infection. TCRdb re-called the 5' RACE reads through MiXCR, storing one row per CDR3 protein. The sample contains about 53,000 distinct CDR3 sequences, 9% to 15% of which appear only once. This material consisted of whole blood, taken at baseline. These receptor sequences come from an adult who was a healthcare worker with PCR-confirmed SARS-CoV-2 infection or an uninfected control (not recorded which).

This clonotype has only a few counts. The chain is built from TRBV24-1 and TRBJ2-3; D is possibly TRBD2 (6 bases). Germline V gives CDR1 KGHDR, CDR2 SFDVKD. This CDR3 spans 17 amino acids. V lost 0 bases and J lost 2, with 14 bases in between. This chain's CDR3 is CATSDLSLGLSTDTQYF. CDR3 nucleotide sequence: TGTGCCACCAGTGATTTGTCCCTGGGACTTTCCACAGATACGCAGTATTTT.

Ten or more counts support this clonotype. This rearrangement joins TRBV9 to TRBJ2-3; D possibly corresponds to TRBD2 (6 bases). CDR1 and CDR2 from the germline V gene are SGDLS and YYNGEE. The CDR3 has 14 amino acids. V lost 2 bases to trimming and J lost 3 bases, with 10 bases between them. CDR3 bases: TGTGCCAGCAGCGTGGTGGGGGGAACAGATACGCAGTATTTT. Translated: CASSVVGGTDTQYF.

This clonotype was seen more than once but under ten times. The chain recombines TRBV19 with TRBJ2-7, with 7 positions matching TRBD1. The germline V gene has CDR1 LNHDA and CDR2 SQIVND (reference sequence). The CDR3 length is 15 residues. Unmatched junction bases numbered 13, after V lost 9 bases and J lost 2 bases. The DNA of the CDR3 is TGTGCCAGCGGAACTAGGACAGGAGCCACCTACGAGCAGTACTTC. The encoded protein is CASGTRTGATYEQYF.

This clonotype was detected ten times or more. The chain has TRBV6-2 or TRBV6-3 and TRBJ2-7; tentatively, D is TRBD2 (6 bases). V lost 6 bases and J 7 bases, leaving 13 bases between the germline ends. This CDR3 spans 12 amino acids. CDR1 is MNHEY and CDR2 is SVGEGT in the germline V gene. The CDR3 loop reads CASSLGLAEQYF. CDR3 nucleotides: TGTGCCAGCAGCCTGGGTCTAGCGGAGCAGTACTTC.

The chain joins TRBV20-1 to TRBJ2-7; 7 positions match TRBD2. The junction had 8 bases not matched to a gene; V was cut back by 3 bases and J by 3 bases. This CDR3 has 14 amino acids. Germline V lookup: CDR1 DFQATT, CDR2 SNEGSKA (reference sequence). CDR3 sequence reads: CSARSSSGYYEQYF. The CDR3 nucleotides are TGCAGTGCTAGGAGCTCTAGCGGCTACTACGAGCAGTACTTC.

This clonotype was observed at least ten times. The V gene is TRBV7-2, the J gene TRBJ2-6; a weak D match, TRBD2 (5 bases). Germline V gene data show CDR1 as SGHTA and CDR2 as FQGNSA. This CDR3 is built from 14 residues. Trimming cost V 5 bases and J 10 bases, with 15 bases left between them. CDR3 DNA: TGTGCCAGCAGCCTCTACGGAGAGGGTAACGTCCTGACTTTC. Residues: CASSLYGEGNVLTF. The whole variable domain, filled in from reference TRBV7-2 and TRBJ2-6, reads GAGVSQSPSNKVTEKGKDVELRCDPISGHTALYWYRQSLGQGLEFLIYFQGNSAPDKSGLPSDRFSAERTGGSVSTLTIQRTQQEDSAVYLCASSLYGEGNVLTFGAGSRLTVL.

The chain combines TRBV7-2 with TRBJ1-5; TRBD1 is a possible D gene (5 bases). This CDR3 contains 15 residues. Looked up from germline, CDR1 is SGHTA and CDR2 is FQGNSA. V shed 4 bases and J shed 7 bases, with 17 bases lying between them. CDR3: CASSSGQGFLQPQHF. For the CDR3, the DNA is TGTGCCAGCAGCTCGGGGCAGGGTTTCCTCCAGCCCCAGCATTTT.

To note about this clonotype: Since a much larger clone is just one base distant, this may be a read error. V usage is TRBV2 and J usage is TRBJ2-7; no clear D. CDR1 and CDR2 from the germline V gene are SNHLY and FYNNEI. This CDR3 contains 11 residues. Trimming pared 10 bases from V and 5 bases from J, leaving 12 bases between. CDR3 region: CANMVGNEQYF. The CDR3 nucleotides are TGTGCCAACATGGTTGGCAACGAGCAGTACTTC.

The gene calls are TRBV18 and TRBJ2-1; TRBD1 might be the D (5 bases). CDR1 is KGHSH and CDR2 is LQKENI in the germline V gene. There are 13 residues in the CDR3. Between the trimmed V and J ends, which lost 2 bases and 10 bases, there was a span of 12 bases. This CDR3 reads CASSPGVKGEQFF. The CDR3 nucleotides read TGTGCCAGCTCACCAGGGGTAAAGGGGGAGCAGTTCTTC.

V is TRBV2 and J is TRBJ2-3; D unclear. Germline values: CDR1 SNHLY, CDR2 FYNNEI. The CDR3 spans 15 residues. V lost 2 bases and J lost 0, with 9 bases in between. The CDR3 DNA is TGTGCCAGCAGTGAATGGGGAAGGAGCACAGATACGCAGTATTTT. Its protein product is CASSEWGRSTDTQYF.

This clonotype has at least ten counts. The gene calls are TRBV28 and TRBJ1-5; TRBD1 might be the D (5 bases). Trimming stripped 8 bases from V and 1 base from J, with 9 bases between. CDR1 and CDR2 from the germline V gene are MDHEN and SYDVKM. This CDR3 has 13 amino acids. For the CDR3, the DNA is TGTGCCAGCGGGGGTTGGAGCAATCAGCCCCAGCATTTT. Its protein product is CASGGWSNQPQHF. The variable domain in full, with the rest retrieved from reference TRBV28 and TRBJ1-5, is DVKVTQSSRYLVKRTGEKVFLECVQDMDHENMFWYRQDPGLGLRLIYFSYDVKMKEKGDIPEGYSVSREKKERFSLILESASTNQTSMYLCASGGWSNQPQHFGDGTRLSIL.

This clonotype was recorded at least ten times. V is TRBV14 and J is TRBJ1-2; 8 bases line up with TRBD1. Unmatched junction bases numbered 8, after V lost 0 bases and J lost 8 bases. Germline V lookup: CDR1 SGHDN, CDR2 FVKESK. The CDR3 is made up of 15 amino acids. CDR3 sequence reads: CASSQEPTGVRGYTF. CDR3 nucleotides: TGTGCCAGCAGCCAAGAACCGACAGGGGTACGAGGCTACACCTTC. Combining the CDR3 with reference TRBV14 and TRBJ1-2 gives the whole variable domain EAGVTQFPSHSVIEKGQTVTLRCDPISGHDNLYWYRRVMGKEIKFLLHFVKESKQDESGMPNNRFLAERTGGTYSTLKVQPAELEDSGVYFCASSQEPTGVRGYTFGSGTRLTVV.

The CDR3 DNA follows: TGTGCCAGCAGTTACTCCCGGCAGGGCGGACAGCCCCAGCATTTT. This encodes CASSYSRQGGQPQHF. The V and J genes are TRBV6-5 and TRBJ1-5, with D perhaps TRBD1 (5 bases). The V gene's germline CDR1 is MNHEY and CDR2 SVGAGI. CDR3 size: 15 residues. V gave up 0 bases and J gave up 7 bases, with 13 bases separating them.

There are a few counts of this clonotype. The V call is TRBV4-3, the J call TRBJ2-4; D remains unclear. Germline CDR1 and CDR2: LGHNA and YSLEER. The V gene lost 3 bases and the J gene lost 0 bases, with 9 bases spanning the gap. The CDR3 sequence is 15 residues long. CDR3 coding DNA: TGCGCCAGCAGCCATGATGTAGGAGCCAAAAACATTCAGTACTTC. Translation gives CASSHDVGAKNIQYF.

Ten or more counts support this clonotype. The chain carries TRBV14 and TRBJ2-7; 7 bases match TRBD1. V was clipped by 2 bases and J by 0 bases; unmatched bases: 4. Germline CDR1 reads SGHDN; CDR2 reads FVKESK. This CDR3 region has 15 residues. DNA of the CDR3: TGTGCCAGCAGCCAATGGACAGGCAACTCCTACGAGCAGTACTTC. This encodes CASSQWTGNSYEQYF.

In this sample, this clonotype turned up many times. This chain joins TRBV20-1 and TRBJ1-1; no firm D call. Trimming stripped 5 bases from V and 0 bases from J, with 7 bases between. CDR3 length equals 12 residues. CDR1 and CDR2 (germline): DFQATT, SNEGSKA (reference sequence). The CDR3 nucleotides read TGCAGTGCTCCGCAGGTGAACACTGAAGCTTTCTTT. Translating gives CSAPQVNTEAFF.

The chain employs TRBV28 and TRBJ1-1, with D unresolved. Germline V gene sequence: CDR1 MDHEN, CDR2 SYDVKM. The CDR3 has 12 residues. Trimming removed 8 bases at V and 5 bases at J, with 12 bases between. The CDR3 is CASDGEETEAFF. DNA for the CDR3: TGTGCCAGCGACGGGGAAGAGACTGAAGCTTTCTTT.

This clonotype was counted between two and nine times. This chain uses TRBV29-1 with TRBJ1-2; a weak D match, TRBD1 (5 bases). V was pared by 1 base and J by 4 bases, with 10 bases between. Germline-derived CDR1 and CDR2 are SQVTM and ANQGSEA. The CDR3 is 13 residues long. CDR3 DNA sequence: TGCAGCGTTGAAGGCCAGGGCACCTATGGCTACACCTTC. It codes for CSVEGQGTYGYTF.

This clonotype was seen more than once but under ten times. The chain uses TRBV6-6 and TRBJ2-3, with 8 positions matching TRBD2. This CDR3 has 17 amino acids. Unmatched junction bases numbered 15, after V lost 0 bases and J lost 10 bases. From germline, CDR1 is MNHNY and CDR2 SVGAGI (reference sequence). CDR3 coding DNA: TGTGCCAGCAGTTACTCGATATCGGGGACTAGTCCAACCTCGCAGTATTTT. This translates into CASSYSISGTSPTSQYF.

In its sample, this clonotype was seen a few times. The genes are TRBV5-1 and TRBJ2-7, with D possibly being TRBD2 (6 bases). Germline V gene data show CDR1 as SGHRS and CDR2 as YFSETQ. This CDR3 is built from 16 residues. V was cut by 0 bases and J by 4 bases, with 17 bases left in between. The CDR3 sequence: CASSLGVGGVWYEQYF. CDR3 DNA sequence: TGCGCCAGCAGCTTGGGCGTTGGCGGGGTTTGGTACGAGCAGTACTTC.

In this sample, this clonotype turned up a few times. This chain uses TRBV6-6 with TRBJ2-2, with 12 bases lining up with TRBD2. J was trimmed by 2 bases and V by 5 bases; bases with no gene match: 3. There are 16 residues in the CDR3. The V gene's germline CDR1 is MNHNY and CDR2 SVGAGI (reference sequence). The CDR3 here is CASSLTSGSNTGELFF. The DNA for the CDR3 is TGTGCCAGCAGTCTGACTAGCGGGAGTAACACCGGGGAGCTGTTTTTT.